Presented here are 17 T cell receptor beta chains from one specimen sequenced in a study of cytomegalovirus exposure and HLA in healthy donors. Sequenced by immunoSEQ multiplex PCR; TCRdb stores in-frame clones only, minus some. The sample has about 110,000 clones, over 75% seen once. The material sequenced was PBMCs. Receptor source: a woman aged 18-29 years in good health and CMV-seronegative.

The chain combines TRBV2 with TRBJ2-7; 7 bases fit TRBD1. There are 16 residues in the CDR3. The V segment lost 6 bases and the J segment 0 bases; nucleotides outside the gene matches: 11. The germline V gene encodes CDR1 SNHLY and CDR2 FYNNEI. The CDR3 sequence: CASRSQGGVFSYEQYF. The CDR3 DNA follows: TGTGCCAGCAGGTCGCAAGGGGGCGTGTTCTCCTACGAGCAGTACTTC.

This clone has just a few counts. This chain uses TRBV5-4 with TRBJ1-2; D is ambiguous. CDR1 is SGHNT, CDR2 YYREEE, per germline (reference sequence). CDR3 length equals 13 residues. Trimming took off 4 bases at V and 2 bases at J, with 9 bases between the two ends. CDR3 DNA: TGTGCCAGCAGCCCCGGTGAGAACTATGGCTACACCTTC. It translates to CASSPGENYGYTF. The entire variable domain, with the rest obtained from reference TRBV5-4 and TRBJ1-2, is as follows: ETGVTQSPTHLIKTRGQQVTLRCSSQSGHNTVSWYQQALGQGPQFIFQYYREEENGRGNFPPRFSGLQFPNYSSELNVNALELDDSALYLCASSPGENYGYTFGSGTRLTVV.

A single count supports this clone. The chain carries TRBV10-3 and TRBJ1-1; no clear D. V was pared by 0 bases and J by 1 base, with 9 bases between. Germline V gene sequence: CDR1 ENHRY, CDR2 SYGVKD. This CDR3 region has 15 residues. The CDR3 here is CAISESKSKNTEAFF. Written as DNA, the CDR3 is TGTGCCATCAGTGAGTCGAAGAGCAAGAACACTGAAGCTTTCTTT.

The chain links TRBV30 to TRBJ1-5, with a weak D call TRBD1 (6 bases). The V end was cut by 3 bases, the J end by 5 bases, with 11 bases between. The CDR3 covers 13 residues. The germline V gene encodes CDR1 GTSNPN and CDR2 SVGIG (reference sequence). Here the CDR3 reads CAWRRGGHQPQHF. The CDR3, as DNA: TGTGCCTGGAGGAGGGGGGGGCATCAGCCCCAGCATTTT. The full variable domain, with the rest looked up from reference TRBV30 and TRBJ1-5, is SQTIHQWPATLVQPVGSPLSLECTVEGTSNPNLYWYRQAAGRGLQLLFYSVGIGQISSEVPQNLSASRPQDRQFILSSKKLLLSDSGFYLCAWRRGGHQPQHFGDGTRLSIL.

The rearrangement joins TRBV27 to TRBJ2-7; TRBD1 matches 7 bases. The length of the CDR3 is 15 residues. Germline trimming cut 2 bases from V and 6 bases from J; bases unmatched to any gene: 10. CDR1 and CDR2 (germline): MNHEY, SMNVEV (reference sequence). CDR3 in amino acids: CASSLGQGVSREQYF. The CDR3 DNA is TGTGCCAGCAGTTTAGGGCAGGGGGTCTCCCGCGAGCAGTACTTC.

This clone was recorded only once. This sequence joins TRBV7-2 and TRBJ2-3; 7 positions agree with TRBD1. Germline values: CDR1 SGHTA, CDR2 FQGNSA. J gave up 3 bases and V 4 bases, and 4 bases lay outside the gene matches. This CDR3 has 14 residues. The CDR3 DNA is TGTGCCAGCAGCTACGGACAGGAGACAGATACGCAGTATTTT. Residues: CASSYGQETDTQYF.

V and J are TRBV11-2 and TRBJ2-3; unclear D gene. The CDR3 consists of 16 residues. In germline, CDR1 is SGHAT, CDR2 FQNNGV. V lost 3 bases and J 6 bases, leaving 19 bases between the germline ends. CDR3 bases: TGTGCCAGCAGCTTTGTTCGGAGCGTCACTGGGGATACGCAGTATTTT. Protein sequence: CASSFVRSVTGDTQYF.

This chain connects TRBV11-3 to TRBJ2-3; D is ambiguous. In germline, CDR1 is SGHNT, CDR2 YENEEA. V shed 2 bases and J shed 2 bases, with 2 bases lying between them. The CDR3 has 12 amino acids. The CDR3 region has the DNA TGTGCCAGCAGCTTACACACAGATACGCAGTATTTT. Translation: CASSLHTDTQYF.

The V call is TRBV6-5, the J call TRBJ1-4; D remains unclear. V was pared by 6 bases and J by 7 bases, with 12 bases between. The CDR3 is 13 amino acids. Per the germline V gene, CDR1 is MNHEY and CDR2 is SVGAGI. This CDR3 is CASSYVKREKLFF. The DNA for the CDR3 is TGTGCCAGCAGCTACGTCAAGCGTGAAAAACTGTTTTTT.

The chain recombines TRBV19 with TRBJ1-6, with 8 bases lining up with TRBD1. The germline V gene encodes CDR1 LNHDA and CDR2 SQIVND (reference sequence). This CDR3 contains 18 residues. Unmatched junction bases numbered 13, after V lost 6 bases and J lost 3 bases. This CDR3 is CASSLQVGQGIYNSPLHF. The DNA of the CDR3 is TGTGCCAGTAGCCTCCAGGTTGGACAGGGTATCTATAATTCACCCCTCCACTTT.

In this sample, this clone turned up a few times. The V gene is TRBV11-2, the J gene TRBJ2-7; D call uncertain. V was cut by 1 base and J by 5 bases, with 9 bases left in between. This CDR3 is 13 amino acids long. Germline V gives CDR1 SGHAT, CDR2 FQNNGV. The CDR3 DNA is TGTGCCAGCAGCTTAGTCAGTAATCACGAGCAGTACTTC. It translates to CASSLVSNHEQYF.

V usage is TRBV6-5 and J usage is TRBJ2-7, with D possibly being TRBD1 (5 bases). Trimming cost V 4 bases and J 2 bases, with 9 bases left between them. Germline V CDR1 and CDR2: MNHEY, SVGAGI. The CDR3 sequence is 13 residues long. CDR3 in amino acids: CASSWARAYEQYF. The CDR3 DNA reads TGTGCCAGCAGTTGGGCCAGGGCCTACGAGCAGTACTTC.

The CDR3 spells CASSDVAGNTEAFF. Written as DNA, the CDR3 is TGTGCCAGCAGTGATGTTGCGGGTAACACTGAAGCTTTCTTT. This chain connects TRBV25-1 to TRBJ1-1; D not certain. V lost 3 bases, J lost 2 bases, and 10 bases lay in between. The germline gives CDR1 MGHDK, CDR2 SYGVNS. The CDR3 totals 14 residues.

V and J are TRBV5-8 and TRBJ2-7; 8 bases match TRBD1. J lost 3 bases, V lost 6 bases, and 5 bases had no gene match. The germline V gene encodes CDR1 SGHTS and CDR2 YDEGEE. The CDR3 is made up of 13 amino acids. The CDR3 bases are TGTGCCAGCATGTGGACAGGGAACTACGAGCAGTACTTC. It specifies CASMWTGNYEQYF.

The V gene is TRBV28, the J gene TRBJ2-7, with unresolved D. Germline CDR1 MDHEN, CDR2 SYDVKM. The V gene lost 6 bases and the J gene lost 0 bases, with 12 bases spanning the gap. There are 14 residues in the CDR3. CDR3 bases: TGTGCCAGCAGCCCCCGAGGCAGCTCCTACGAGCAGTACTTC. Amino acids: CASSPRGSSYEQYF.

This clone was counted between two and nine times. This chain uses TRBV9 with TRBJ2-7; D may be TRBD1 (6 bases). The CDR3 spans 14 residues. Germline V lookup: CDR1 SGDLS, CDR2 YYNGEE. The ends were cut back, 4 bases at V and 7 bases at J, with 18 bases in the middle. The CDR3 here is CASSPRQVLGEQYF. CDR3 DNA: TGTGCCAGCAGCCCACGACAGGTTTTAGGGGAGCAGTACTTC.

This chain uses TRBV4-1 with TRBJ2-7, with D maybe TRBD2 (5 bases). CDR1 and CDR2 from the germline V gene are MGHRA and YSYEKL. The CDR3 has 16 amino acids. V was shortened by 0 bases and J by 3 bases, with 15 bases between the two germline ends. The CDR3 region has the DNA TGCGCCAGCAGCCAAGAGAGACAACTAGAGGACTACGAGCAGTACTTC. This gives the protein CASSQERQLEDYEQYF.